The rows below give T cell receptor beta chains drawn from one sample of a study of vaccination and CD4 T cells after COVID-19. TCRdb re-derived calls from the PCR reads in MiXCR, one entry per CDR3 protein. The sample has thousands of distinct CDR3 sequences; around half are singletons. Their cognate antigens are unknown. Sequencing was carried out using CD4+ T cells from blood, cultured in vitro. These receptors were collected from a human donor who had recovered from COVID-19. CDR3s include the opening cysteine and the closing phenylalanine or tryptophan. Fields, in order: D gene, J gene, V gene, CDR3 protein. D genes are given only for firm matches.

D: -; J: TRBJ1-1; V: TRBV11-2; CDR3: CASSLQANTEAFF
D: TRBD1; J: TRBJ2-3; V: TRBV19; CDR3: CASSIEETGWSRTDTQYF
D: TRBD1; J: TRBJ1-2; V: TRBV4-2; CDR3: CASSQDELGTAANYGYTF
D: -; J: TRBJ1-1; V: TRBV7-2; CDR3: CASSLKAGYRSEAFF
D: -; J: TRBJ1-1; V: TRBV19; CDR3: CASRPGPRNTEAFF
D: TRBD2; J: TRBJ2-5; V: TRBV27; CDR3: CASSSMISGRLRETQYF
D: TRBD2; J: TRBJ2-3; V: TRBV6-5; CDR3: CASSYSGTSGGSTDTQYF
D: -; J: TRBJ2-7; V: TRBV11-2; CDR3: CASSPQGDEQYF
D: -; J: TRBJ1-2; V: TRBV5-1; CDR3: CASSLGSLGYGYTF
D: TRBD2; J: TRBJ2-5; V: TRBV12-3/TRBV12-4; CDR3: CASSSASGRKETQYF
D: -; J: TRBJ1-5; V: TRBV12-3/TRBV12-4; CDR3: CASSSLFGEGNQPQHF
D: -; J: TRBJ1-2; V: TRBV7-2; CDR3: CASSLRWQREQYFGPGHTF
D: -; J: TRBJ2-2; V: TRBV19; CDR3: CASSRGVTNTGELFF
D: TRBD2; J: TRBJ2-1; V: TRBV20-1; CDR3: CSAIPGLAGGPYNEQFF
D: TRBD1; J: TRBJ2-2; V: TRBV9; CDR3: CASSRNRGLRGELFF
D: -; J: TRBJ1-3; V: TRBV19; CDR3: CASSIQGHSGNTIYF
D: -; J: TRBJ2-6; V: TRBV28; CDR3: CASSLWQGSGPGANVLTF
D: TRBD1; J: TRBJ1-1; V: TRBV6-1; CDR3: CASRDRGLNTEAFF
D: TRBD1; J: TRBJ1-2; V: TRBV19; CDR3: CASRIGTEQYGYTF
D: -; J: TRBJ2-1; V: TRBV5-1; CDR3: CASVTDSSNEQFF
D: TRBD2; J: TRBJ2-3; V: TRBV20-1; CDR3: CSAAGGDTQYF
D: TRBD1; J: TRBJ1-6; V: TRBV7-2; CDR3: CASSPRTGITYNSPLHF
D: -; J: TRBJ1-4; V: TRBV7-3; CDR3: CASSLTSGPNEKLFF
D: -; J: TRBJ2-4; V: TRBV11-2; CDR3: CASAEEAFNLLAKNIQYF
D: TRBD1; J: TRBJ1-6; V: TRBV6-2/TRBV6-3; CDR3: CASSLVDRAGYSPLHF
D: -; J: TRBJ2-1; V: TRBV2; CDR3: CASHVEGPYNEQFF
D: TRBD1; J: TRBJ1-1; V: TRBV5-1; CDR3: CASSSTQGVARTEAFF
D: TRBD2; J: TRBJ2-1; V: TRBV6-1; CDR3: CASSAGTRGKGDNEQFF
D: -; J: TRBJ1-5; V: TRBV7-6; CDR3: CASSLDSNQPQHF
D: TRBD2; J: TRBJ2-7; V: TRBV7-9; CDR3: CASSIVAGGYEQYF
D: TRBD1; J: TRBJ1-1; V: TRBV10-3; CDR3: CAISADREGTEAFF
D: -; J: TRBJ1-5; V: TRBV6-4; CDR3: CASSSQWGPLYSNQPQHF
D: -; J: TRBJ2-1; V: TRBV12-3/TRBV12-4; CDR3: CASTFTRGIGNEQFF
D: -; J: TRBJ2-5; V: TRBV2; CDR3: CASSEQGQETQYF
D: TRBD2; J: TRBJ2-7; V: TRBV20-1; CDR3: CSADQPRGTSGIYGQYF
D: -; J: TRBJ1-1; V: TRBV19; CDR3: CASRVANSQNTEAFF
D: -; J: TRBJ1-2; V: TRBV6-4; CDR3: CASSDSRGTRGYTF
D: -; J: TRBJ1-5; V: TRBV29-1; CDR3: CSVVEKGGLGQPQHF
D: -; J: TRBJ1-2; V: TRBV4-1; CDR3: CASSLGTSNYGYTF
D: -; J: TRBJ2-5; V: TRBV21-1; CDR3: CASSPWDTDREETQYF
D: -; J: TRBJ1-4; V: TRBV20-1; CDR3: CSARGAEWGEKLFF
D: TRBD2; J: TRBJ2-3; V: TRBV7-2; CDR3: CASSLFSSGRDTQYF
D: -; J: TRBJ2-4; V: TRBV6-5; CDR3: CASSYSFIGLAKNIQYF
D: TRBD2; J: TRBJ2-1; V: TRBV5-4; CDR3: CASSWTSGGADEQFF
D: -; J: TRBJ2-7; V: TRBV7-9; CDR3: CASSPRQRYSEQYF
D: -; J: TRBJ1-3; V: TRBV28; CDR3: CASSFEGARLSGNTIYF
D: -; J: TRBJ1-1; V: TRBV7-3; CDR3: CASSLLGVDTEAFF
D: -; J: TRBJ1-1; V: TRBV7-2; CDR3: CASSQRTGRFTEAFF
D: TRBD2; J: TRBJ2-1; V: TRBV20-1; CDR3: CSAKTSGSSYNEQFF
D: TRBD1; J: TRBJ2-1; V: TRBV7-9; CDR3: CASSLYPGGYNEQFF
D: TRBD2; J: TRBJ2-1; V: TRBV20-1; CDR3: CSTLAGGYNEQFF
D: -; J: TRBJ1-1; V: TRBV15; CDR3: CATSRASGAPLNTEAFF
D: TRBD1; J: TRBJ2-4; V: TRBV7-2; CDR3: CASSPRTGLNKNIQYF
D: -; J: TRBJ1-2; V: TRBV20-1; CDR3: CSANRLGYTF